This T cell receptor (beta chain) was identified in a study of T cell changes during pregnancy in multiple sclerosis. The CDR3 is 15 residues long. TCRdb's copy holds only in-frame clones and misses some; the assay was immunoSEQ multiplex PCR. The sample records 50,000 to 70,000 clones, roughly 92% being singletons. The sequence came from a female donor with multiple sclerosis, enrolled in a pregnancy study. Specimen: peripheral blood, collected in the second trimester of pregnancy. V is TRBV21-1 and J is TRBJ2-7; the table assigns TRBD1, which was not confirmed against the DNA. TRBV21-1 is a recognized pseudogene. DNA of the CDR3: TGTGCCAGCAGCGGAAGATTGGCAGGGTGCTACGAGCAGTACTTC. It is translated as CASSGRLAGCYEQYF.